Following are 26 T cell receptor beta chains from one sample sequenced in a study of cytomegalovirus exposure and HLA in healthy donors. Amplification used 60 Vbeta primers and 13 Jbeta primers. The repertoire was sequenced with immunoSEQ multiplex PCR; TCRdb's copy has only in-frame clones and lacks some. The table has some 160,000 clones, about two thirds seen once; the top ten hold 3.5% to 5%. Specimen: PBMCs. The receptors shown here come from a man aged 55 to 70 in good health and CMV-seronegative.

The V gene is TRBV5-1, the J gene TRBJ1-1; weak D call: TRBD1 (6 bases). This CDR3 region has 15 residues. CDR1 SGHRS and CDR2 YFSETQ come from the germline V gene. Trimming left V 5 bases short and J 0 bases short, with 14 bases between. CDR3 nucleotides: TGCGCCAGCAGGTTAACCGGACAGCTGAACACTGAAGCTTTCTTT. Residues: CASRLTGQLNTEAFF.

In DNA, the CDR3 is TGTGCCAGCAGCCAGGGACAGGGGGCGAGTCAAGATACGCAGTATTTT. It translates to CASSQGQGASQDTQYF. The chain employs TRBV5-5 and TRBJ2-3; 12 nucleotides align to TRBD1. CDR1 is SGHKS and CDR2 is YYEKEE in the germline V gene (reference sequence). Unmatched junction bases numbered 8, after V lost 4 bases and J lost 5 bases. This CDR3 region has 16 residues.

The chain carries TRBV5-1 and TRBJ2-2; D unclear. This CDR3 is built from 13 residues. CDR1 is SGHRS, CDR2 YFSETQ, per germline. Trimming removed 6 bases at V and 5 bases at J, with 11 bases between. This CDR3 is CASNPRGTGELFF. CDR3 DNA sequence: TGCGCCAGCAACCCCCGAGGAACCGGGGAGCTGTTTTTT.

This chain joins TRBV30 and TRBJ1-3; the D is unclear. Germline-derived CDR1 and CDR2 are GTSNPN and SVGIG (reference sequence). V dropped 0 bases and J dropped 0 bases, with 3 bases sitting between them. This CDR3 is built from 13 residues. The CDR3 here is CAWSVISGNTIYF. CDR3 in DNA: TGTGCCTGGAGTGTTATCTCTGGAAACACCATATATTTT.

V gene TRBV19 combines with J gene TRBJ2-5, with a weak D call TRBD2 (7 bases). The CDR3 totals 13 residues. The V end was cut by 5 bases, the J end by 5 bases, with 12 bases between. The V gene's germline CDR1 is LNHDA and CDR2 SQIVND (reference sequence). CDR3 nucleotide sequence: TGTGCCAGTAGTCGGGGGGCTGGGGAGACCCAGTACTTC. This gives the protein CASSRGAGETQYF.

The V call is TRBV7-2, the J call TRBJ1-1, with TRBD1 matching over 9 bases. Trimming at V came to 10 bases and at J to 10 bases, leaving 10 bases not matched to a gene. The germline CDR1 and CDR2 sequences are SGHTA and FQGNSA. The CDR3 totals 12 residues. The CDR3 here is CATSPTGGGAFF. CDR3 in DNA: TGTGCCACCTCACCGACAGGGGGAGGAGCTTTCTTT.

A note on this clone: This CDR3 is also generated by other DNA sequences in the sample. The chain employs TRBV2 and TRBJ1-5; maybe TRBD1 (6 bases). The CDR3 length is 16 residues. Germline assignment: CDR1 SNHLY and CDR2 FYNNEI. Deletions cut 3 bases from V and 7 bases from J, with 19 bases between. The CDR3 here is CASSDGAGVDLQPQHF. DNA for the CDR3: TGTGCCAGCAGTGATGGAGCAGGGGTGGATCTGCAGCCCCAGCATTTT.

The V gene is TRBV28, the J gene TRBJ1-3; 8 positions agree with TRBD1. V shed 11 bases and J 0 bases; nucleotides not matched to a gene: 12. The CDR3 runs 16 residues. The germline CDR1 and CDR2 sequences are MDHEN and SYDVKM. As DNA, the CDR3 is TGTGCCGTTACGGCCCGGACAGGGAACTCTGGAAACACCATATATTTT. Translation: CAVTARTGNSGNTIYF.

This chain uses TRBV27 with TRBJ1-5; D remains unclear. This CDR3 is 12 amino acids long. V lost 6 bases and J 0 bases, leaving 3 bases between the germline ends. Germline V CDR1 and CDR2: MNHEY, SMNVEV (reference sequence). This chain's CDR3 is CASSRSNQPQHF. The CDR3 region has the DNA TGTGCCAGCAGCCGTAGCAATCAGCCCCAGCATTTT.

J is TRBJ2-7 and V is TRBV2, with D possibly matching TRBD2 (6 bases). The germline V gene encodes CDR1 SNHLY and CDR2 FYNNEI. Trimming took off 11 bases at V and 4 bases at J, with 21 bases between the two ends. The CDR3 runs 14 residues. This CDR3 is CAGGEDGSGYEQYF. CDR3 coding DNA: TGTGCCGGAGGGGAAGATGGGTCAGGTTACGAGCAGTACTTC.

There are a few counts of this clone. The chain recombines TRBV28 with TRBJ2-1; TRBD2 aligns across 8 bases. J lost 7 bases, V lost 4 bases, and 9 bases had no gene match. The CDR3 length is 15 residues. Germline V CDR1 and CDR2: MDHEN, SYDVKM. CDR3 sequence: CASSWGTRGGNEQFF. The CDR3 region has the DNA TGTGCCAGCAGTTGGGGGACTAGAGGGGGTAATGAGCAGTTCTTC.

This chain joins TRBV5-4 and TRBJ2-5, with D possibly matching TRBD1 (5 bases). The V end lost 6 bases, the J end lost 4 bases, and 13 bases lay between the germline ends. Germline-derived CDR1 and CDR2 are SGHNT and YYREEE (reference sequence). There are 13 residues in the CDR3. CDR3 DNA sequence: TGTGCCAGCAACAGGAACCCCCGAGAGACCCAGTACTTC. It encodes CASNRNPRETQYF.

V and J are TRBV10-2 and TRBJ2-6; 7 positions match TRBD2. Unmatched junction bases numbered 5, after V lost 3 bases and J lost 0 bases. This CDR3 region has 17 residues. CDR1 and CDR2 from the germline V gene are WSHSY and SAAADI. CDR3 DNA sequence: TGCGCCAGCAGTGAATGGGGGGAGGGCTCTGGGGCCAACGTCCTGACTTTC. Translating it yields CASSEWGEGSGANVLTF.

The CDR3 loop is CAIKPAGGGEQYF. The CDR3, as DNA: TGTGCCATCAAGCCAGCGGGAGGGGGCGAGCAGTACTTC. The V and J genes are TRBV10-3 and TRBJ2-7; 10 nucleotides line up with TRBD2. Per germline, CDR1 ENHRY and CDR2 SYGVKD. With 7 bases clipped from V and 6 bases from J, the junction kept 6 bases outside the gene matches. The CDR3 loop spans 13 amino acids.

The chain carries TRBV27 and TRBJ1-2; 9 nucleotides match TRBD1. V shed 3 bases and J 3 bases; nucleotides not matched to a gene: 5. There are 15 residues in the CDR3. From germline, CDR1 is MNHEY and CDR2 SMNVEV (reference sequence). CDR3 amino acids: CASSFRDRVDYGYTF. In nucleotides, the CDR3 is TGTGCCAGCAGTTTTCGGGACAGGGTCGACTATGGCTACACCTTC.

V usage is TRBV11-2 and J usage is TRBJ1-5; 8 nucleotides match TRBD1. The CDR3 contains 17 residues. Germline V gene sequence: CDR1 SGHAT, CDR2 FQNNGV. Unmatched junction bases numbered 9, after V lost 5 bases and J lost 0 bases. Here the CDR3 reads CASSTGQGGISNQPQHF. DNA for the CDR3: TGTGCCAGCAGCACCGGACAGGGAGGTATTAGCAATCAGCCCCAGCATTTT.

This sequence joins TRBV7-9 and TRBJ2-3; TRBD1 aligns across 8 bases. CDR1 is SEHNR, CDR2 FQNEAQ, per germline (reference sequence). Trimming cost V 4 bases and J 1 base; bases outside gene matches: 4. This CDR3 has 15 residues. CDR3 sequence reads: CASSSDRERTDTQYF. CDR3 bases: TGTGCCAGCAGCTCGGACAGGGAACGCACAGATACGCAGTATTTT.

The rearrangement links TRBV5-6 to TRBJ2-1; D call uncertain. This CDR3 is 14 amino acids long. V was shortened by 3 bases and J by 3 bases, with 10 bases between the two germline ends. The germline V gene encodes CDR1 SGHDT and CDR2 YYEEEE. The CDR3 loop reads CASSSESFYNEQFF. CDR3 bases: TGTGCCAGCAGCTCCGAGTCCTTCTACAATGAGCAGTTCTTC.

The CDR3, as DNA: TGTGCCAGCAGTTCACAACAGGGGTACGAGCAGTACTTC. It encodes CASSSQQGYEQYF. This chain links TRBV6-6 with TRBJ2-7, with TRBD1 identical over 7 bases. V gave up 4 bases and J gave up 4 bases; unmatched junction bases: 4. This CDR3 comprises 13 residues. Looked up from germline, CDR1 is MNHNY and CDR2 is SVGAGI (reference sequence).

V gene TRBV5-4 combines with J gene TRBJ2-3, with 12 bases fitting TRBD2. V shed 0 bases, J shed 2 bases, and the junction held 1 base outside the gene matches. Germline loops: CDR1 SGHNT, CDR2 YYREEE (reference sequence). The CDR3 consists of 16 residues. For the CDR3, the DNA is TGTGCCAGCAGCTTGGCTAGCGGGGGGGTCACAGATACGCAGTATTTT. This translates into CASSLASGGVTDTQYF.

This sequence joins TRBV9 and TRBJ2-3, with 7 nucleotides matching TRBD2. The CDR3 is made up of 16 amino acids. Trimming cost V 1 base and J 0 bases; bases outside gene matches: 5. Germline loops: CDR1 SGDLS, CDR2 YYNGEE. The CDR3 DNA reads TGTGCCAGCAGCGTATTAGTGGGAGGGAGCACAGATACGCAGTATTTT. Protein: CASSVLVGGSTDTQYF. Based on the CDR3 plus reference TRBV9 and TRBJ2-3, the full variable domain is DSGVTQTPKHLITATGQRVTLRCSPRSGDLSVYWYQQSLDQGLQFLIQYYNGEERAKGNILERFSAQQFPDLHSELNLSSLELGDSALYFCASSVLVGGSTDTQYFGPGTRLTVL.

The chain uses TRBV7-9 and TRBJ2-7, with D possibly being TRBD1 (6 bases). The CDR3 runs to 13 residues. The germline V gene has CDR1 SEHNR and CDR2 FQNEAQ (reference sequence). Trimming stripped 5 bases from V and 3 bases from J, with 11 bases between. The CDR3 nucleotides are TGTGCCAGCAGCCCCACAGGGCACTACGAGCAGTACTTC. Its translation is CASSPTGHYEQYF.

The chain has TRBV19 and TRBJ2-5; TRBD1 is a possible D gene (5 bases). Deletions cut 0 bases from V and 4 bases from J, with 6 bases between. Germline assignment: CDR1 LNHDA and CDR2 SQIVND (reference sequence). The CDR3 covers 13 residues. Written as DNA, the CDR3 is TGTGCCAGTAGTATAGAGGGGCGAGAGACCCAGTACTTC. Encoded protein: CASSIEGRETQYF.

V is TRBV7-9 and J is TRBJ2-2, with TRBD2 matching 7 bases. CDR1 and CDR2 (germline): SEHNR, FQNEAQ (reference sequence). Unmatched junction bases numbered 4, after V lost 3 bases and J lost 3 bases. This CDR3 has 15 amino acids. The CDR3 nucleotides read TGTGCCAGCAGCTTCCAGCGGGGCTACACCGGGGAGCTGTTTTTT. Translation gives CASSFQRGYTGELFF.

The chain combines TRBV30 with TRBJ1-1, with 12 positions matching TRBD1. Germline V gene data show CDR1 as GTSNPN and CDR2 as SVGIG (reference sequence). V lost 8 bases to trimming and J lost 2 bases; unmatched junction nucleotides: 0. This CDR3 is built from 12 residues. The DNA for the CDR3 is TGTGCCGGGACAGGGGGCAACACTGAAGCTTTCTTT. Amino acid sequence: CAGTGGNTEAFF.

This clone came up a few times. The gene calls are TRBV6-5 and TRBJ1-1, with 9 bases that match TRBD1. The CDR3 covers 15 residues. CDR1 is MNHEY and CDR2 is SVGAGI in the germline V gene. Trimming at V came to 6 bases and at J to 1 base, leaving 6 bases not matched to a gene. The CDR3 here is CASRLGQGSNTEAFF. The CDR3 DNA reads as TGTGCCAGCAGACTTGGACAGGGGTCGAACACTGAAGCTTTCTTT.